This T cell receptor beta chain was sequenced during a study of early T cells in non-severe SARS-CoV-2 infection. Study-level findings and limits: The VDJdb matching leaned toward anti-spike CD8 responses and overlooked private and CD4 specificities.

This clonotype was picked up a small number of times. The antigen is undetermined. This CDR3 spans 15 amino acids. V was cut by 0 bases and J by 1 base, with 10 bases left in between. Germline assignment: CDR1 LGHDT and CDR2 YNNKEL (reference sequence). Individual cDNA molecules were tagged with unique molecular identifiers. TCRdb itself ran the 5' RACE reads through MiXCR, one entry per CDR3 protein. The sample comprises roughly 77,000 distinct CDR3 sequences, roughly 12% of which are singletons, and more than 4.5% rests with the top ten. The clonotype originates from an adult who was a healthcare worker with PCR-confirmed SARS-CoV-2 infection or an uninfected control (not recorded which). The rearrangement uses TRBV3-1 and TRBJ2-7; no definite D call. The sample comprised whole blood. CDR3 DNA: TGTGCCAGCAGCCAAGAGAGAGGCCGATCCTACGAGCAGTACTTC. It yields the protein CASSQERGRSYEQYF.